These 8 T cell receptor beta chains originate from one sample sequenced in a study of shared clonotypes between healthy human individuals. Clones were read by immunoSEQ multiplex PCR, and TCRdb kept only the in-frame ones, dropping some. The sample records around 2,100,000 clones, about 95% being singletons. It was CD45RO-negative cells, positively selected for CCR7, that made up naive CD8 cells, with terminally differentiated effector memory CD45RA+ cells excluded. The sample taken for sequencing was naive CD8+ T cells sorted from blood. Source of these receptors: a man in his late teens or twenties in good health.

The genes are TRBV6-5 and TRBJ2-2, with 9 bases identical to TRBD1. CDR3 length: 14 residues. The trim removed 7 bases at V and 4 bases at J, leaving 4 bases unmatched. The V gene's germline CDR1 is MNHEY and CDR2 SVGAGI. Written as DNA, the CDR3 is TGTGCCAGCACAGGACAGGGGACCACCGGGGAGCTGTTTTTT. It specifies CASTGQGTTGELFF.

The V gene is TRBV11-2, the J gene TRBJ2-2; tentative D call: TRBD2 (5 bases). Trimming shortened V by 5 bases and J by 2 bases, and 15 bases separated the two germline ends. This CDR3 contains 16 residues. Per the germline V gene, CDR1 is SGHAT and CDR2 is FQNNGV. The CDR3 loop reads CASSRERALNTGELFF. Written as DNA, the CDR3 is TGTGCCAGCAGCCGCGAGAGGGCACTAAACACCGGGGAGCTGTTTTTT.

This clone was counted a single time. CDR3: CSVDGTAGLAGGTPTYNEQFF. The DNA of the CDR3 is TGCAGCGTTGACGGGACCGCGGGACTAGCGGGAGGTACCCCGACATACAATGAGCAGTTCTTC. The chain uses TRBV29-1 and TRBJ2-1; the match to TRBD2 covers 15 bases. Trimming removed 3 bases from V and 4 bases from J; junction bases left unmatched: 19. The CDR3 length is 21 residues. The V gene's germline CDR1 is SQVTM and CDR2 ANQGSEA.

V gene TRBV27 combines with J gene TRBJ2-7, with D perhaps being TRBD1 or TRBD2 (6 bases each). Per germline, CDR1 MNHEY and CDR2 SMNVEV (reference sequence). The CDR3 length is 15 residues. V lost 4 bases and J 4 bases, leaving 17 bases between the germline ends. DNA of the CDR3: TGTGCCAGCAGTTGGGGGGCAGGGGAAGGTTACGAGCAGTACTTC. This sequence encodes CASSWGAGEGYEQYF.

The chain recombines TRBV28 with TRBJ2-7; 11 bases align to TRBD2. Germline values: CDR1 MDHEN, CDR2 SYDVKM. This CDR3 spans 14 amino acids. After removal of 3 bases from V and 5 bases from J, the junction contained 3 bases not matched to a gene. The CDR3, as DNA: TGTGCCAGCAGTTTGACTAGCGGGGTTGACGAGCAGTACTTC. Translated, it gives CASSLTSGVDEQYF.

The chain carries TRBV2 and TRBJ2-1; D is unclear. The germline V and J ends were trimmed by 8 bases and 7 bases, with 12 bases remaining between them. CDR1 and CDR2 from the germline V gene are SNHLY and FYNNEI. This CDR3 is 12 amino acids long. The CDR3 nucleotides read TGTGCCAGCTCCGGAGCAAGTAATGAGCAGTTCTTC. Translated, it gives CASSGASNEQFF.

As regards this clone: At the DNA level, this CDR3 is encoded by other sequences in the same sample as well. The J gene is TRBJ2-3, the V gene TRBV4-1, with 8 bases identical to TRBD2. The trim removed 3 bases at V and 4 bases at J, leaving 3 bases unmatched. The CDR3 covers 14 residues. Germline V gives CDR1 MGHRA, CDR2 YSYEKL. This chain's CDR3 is CASSHREGADTQYF. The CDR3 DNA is TGCGCCAGCAGCCATCGGGAGGGTGCAGATACGCAGTATTTT.

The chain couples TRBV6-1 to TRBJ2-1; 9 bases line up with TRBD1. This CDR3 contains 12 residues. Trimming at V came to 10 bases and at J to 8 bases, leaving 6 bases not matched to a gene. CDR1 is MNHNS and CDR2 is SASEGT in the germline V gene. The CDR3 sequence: CATKDRGHEQFF. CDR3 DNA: TGTGCCACTAAGGACAGGGGCCATGAGCAGTTCTTC.